This T cell receptor beta chain was sequenced during a study of cytomegalovirus exposure and HLA in healthy donors. The PCR employed 60 Vbeta primers together with 13 Jbeta primers. Only in-frame clones appear in the TCRdb table, and some are missing; sequencing was by immunoSEQ multiplex PCR. The sample yields over 100,000 clones, roughly three quarters seen once. Notes on this clone: Its specificity is unknown.

General study results and limits: DRB1 had the most TCR associations and HLA-C the fewest, a later analysis found, with rates varying by HLA locus. What was likely a sequencing artifact was a cluster of highly shared sequence variants.

V was cut by 5 bases and J by 4 bases, with 14 bases left in between. CDR3 length: 15 amino acids. Per the germline V gene, CDR1 is SEHNR and CDR2 is FQNEAQ (reference sequence). Sequenced input: PBMCs. The clonotype was recovered from a woman aged 45-65 years in good health and CMV-seropositive. The chain recombines TRBV7-9 with TRBJ2-2; D not resolved. CDR3 nucleotide sequence: TGTGCCAGCAGCAGAGCCATCGGCGGCACCGGGGAGCTGTTTTTT. It is translated as CASSRAIGGTGELFF. Filled out from reference TRBV7-9 and TRBJ2-2, the complete variable domain reads DTGVSQNPRHKITKRGQNVTFRCDPISEHNRLYWYRQTLGQGPEFLTYFQNEAQLEKSRLLSDRFSAERPKGSFSTLEIQRTEQGDSAMYLCASSRAIGGTGELFFGEGSRLTVL.